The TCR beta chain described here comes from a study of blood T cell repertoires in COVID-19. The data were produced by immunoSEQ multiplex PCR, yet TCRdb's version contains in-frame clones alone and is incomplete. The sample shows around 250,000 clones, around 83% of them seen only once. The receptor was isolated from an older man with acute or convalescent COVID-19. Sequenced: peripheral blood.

Written as DNA, the CDR3 is TGTGCCAGTAGTCGGCCGGTCGGACAGGGGAATGAAAAACTGTTTTTT. It specifies CASSRPVGQGNEKLFF. V usage is TRBV19 and J usage is TRBJ1-4, with 9 bases lining up with TRBD1. Per germline, CDR1 LNHDA and CDR2 SQIVND (reference sequence). The trim removed 5 bases at V and 5 bases at J, leaving 9 bases unmatched. The CDR3 contains 16 residues.